Below are 25 T cell receptor beta chains sequenced from a single sample in a study of CD8+ T cells in alopecia areata. Treatment of the sample: oral pan-JAK inhibitor, 5-10 mg twice daily. Extraction and reverse transcription of RNA yielded cDNA as the sequencing template. Produced via immunoSEQ multiplex PCR; TCRdb's table is partial and in-frame only. The profile shows 100,000 or so clones, roughly three fifths of them singletons. The material sequenced was CD8+ T cells sorted from blood, taken at roughly week 55, from a patient treated with tofacitinib. Source of these receptors: a human donor with alopecia areata.

A few counts support this clone. This chain uses TRBV6-6 with TRBJ2-2; D not certain. Germline V gene data show CDR1 as MNHNY and CDR2 as SVGAGI (reference sequence). The CDR3 spans 11 residues. Trimming took off 7 bases at V and 4 bases at J, with 4 bases between the two ends. The CDR3 sequence: CASTATGELFF. The DNA for the CDR3 is TGTGCCAGCACCGCCACCGGGGAGCTGTTTTTT.

The chain is built from TRBV7-9 and TRBJ1-2, with D possibly matching TRBD1 (5 bases). The CDR3 runs 18 residues. V gave up 0 bases and J gave up 6 bases, with 23 bases separating them. Germline V CDR1 and CDR2: SEHNR, FQNEAQ (reference sequence). The CDR3 coding sequence is TGTGCCAGCAGCTTAGCGGTTCGTCAGGGACTACATAGGGATGGCTACACCTTC. It yields the protein CASSLAVRQGLHRDGYTF.

V gene TRBV7-2 combines with J gene TRBJ2-3, with TRBD2 identical over 7 bases. V lost 3 bases, J lost 1 base, and 4 bases stayed unmatched. The CDR3 covers 15 residues. Looked up from germline, CDR1 is SGHTA and CDR2 is FQGNSA. CDR3 sequence reads: CASSFLGGGTDTQYF. The CDR3 nucleotides read TGTGCCAGCAGCTTTCTTGGGGGGGGCACAGATACGCAGTATTTT.

The chain is built from TRBV6-1 and TRBJ2-2, with D unclear. Per germline, CDR1 MNHNS and CDR2 SASEGT. CDR3 length: 11 residues. Trimming removed 11 bases at V and 5 bases at J, with 9 bases between. CDR3 region: CAVRVTGELFF. In nucleotides, the CDR3 is TGTGCCGTAAGGGTTACCGGGGAGCTGTTTTTT.

This clone turned up a few times. The chain employs TRBV5-1 and TRBJ1-1; D is possibly TRBD1 (5 bases). Per germline, CDR1 SGHRS and CDR2 YFSETQ. The CDR3 runs 14 residues. The V and J ends lost 1 base and 1 base respectively, with 8 bases between them. As DNA, the CDR3 is TGCGCCAGCAGCTTGCCAGGGAGGAACACTGAAGCTTTCTTT. Protein sequence: CASSLPGRNTEAFF.

This clone is large (0.1 to 1%) in the sample. The rearrangement uses TRBV14 and TRBJ2-3, with D perhaps assigned TRBD1 or TRBD2 (6 bases each). This CDR3 spans 15 amino acids. Trimming stripped 2 bases from V and 2 bases from J, with 11 bases between. The germline gives CDR1 SGHDN, CDR2 FVKESK. CDR3 protein: CASSQIGGPTDTQYF. CDR3 coding DNA: TGTGCCAGCAGCCAAATAGGGGGGCCCACAGATACGCAGTATTTT.

V gene TRBV30 combines with J gene TRBJ2-5, with 8 bases identical to TRBD1. Gene TRBJ2-7 matches the end of the DNA better, so the J call may be wrong. The germline CDR1 and CDR2 sequences are GTSNPN and SVGIG (reference sequence). The CDR3 spans 15 residues. The CDR3 coding sequence is TGTGCCTGGACCGCAGAGGACAGGGATCTCTACGAGCAGTACTTC. Its translation is CAWTAEDRDLYEQYF.

The rearrangement uses TRBV7-9 and TRBJ1-5; no reliable D call. With 1 base removed from V and 6 bases from J, the gap between germline ends came to 4 bases. CDR1 and CDR2 from the germline V gene are SEHNR and FQNEAQ (reference sequence). This CDR3 is 12 amino acids long. In nucleotides, the CDR3 is TGTGCCAGCAGCTTAGGGGCTCAGCCCCAGCATTTT. This encodes CASSLGAQPQHF.

The genes are TRBV9 and TRBJ1-2, with a tentative D call TRBD1 (5 bases). CDR1 and CDR2 from the germline V gene are SGDLS and YYNGEE. CDR3 length: 16 amino acids. Between the trimmed V and J ends, which lost 4 bases and 3 bases, there was a span of 19 bases. The CDR3 loop reads CASSPGTDETYYGYTF. The CDR3 DNA is TGTGCCAGCAGCCCTGGGACGGATGAGACGTACTATGGCTACACCTTC.

The genes are TRBV29-1 and TRBJ1-1, with D possibly TRBD1 on 6 matching bases. The germline V gene encodes CDR1 SQVTM and CDR2 ANQGSEA. CDR3 length equals 15 residues. Trimming pared 1 base from V and 1 base from J, leaving 13 bases between. In DNA form, the CDR3 reads TGCAGCGTTGAAGGGGGGCGGACAGCGAACACTGAAGCTTTCTTT. It specifies CSVEGGRTANTEAFF.

This chain joins TRBV6-1 and TRBJ2-1; tentatively, D is TRBD1 (5 bases). The CDR3 has 14 residues. The germline V gene has CDR1 MNHNS and CDR2 SASEGT. Trimming left V 10 bases short and J 3 bases short, with 16 bases between. The CDR3 here is CAINRLGYYNEQFF. The CDR3, as DNA: TGTGCCATCAACAGGCTGGGGTACTACAATGAGCAGTTCTTC.

The J gene is TRBJ2-3, the V gene TRBV11-2, with D possibly being TRBD2 (5 bases). The CDR3 runs to 16 residues. Germline V gives CDR1 SGHAT, CDR2 FQNNGV. V was clipped by 1 base and J by 2 bases, with 13 bases between them. The CDR3: CASSLVVAGITDTQYF. The CDR3 DNA sequence: TGTGCCAGCAGCTTAGTGGTCGCGGGTATCACAGATACGCAGTATTTT.

The CDR3 loop reads CAISVELSGGYTDTQYF. In DNA, the CDR3 is TGTGCCATCAGTGTCGAACTAAGCGGGGGATACACAGATACGCAGTATTTT. The chain couples TRBV10-3 to TRBJ2-3; 8 nucleotides line up with TRBD2. Germline-derived CDR1 and CDR2 are ENHRY and SYGVKD. With 4 bases clipped from V and 2 bases from J, the junction kept 11 bases outside the gene matches. The CDR3 spans 17 residues.

The table lists this clone with a few counts. The chain uses TRBV30 and TRBJ2-2; 9 nucleotides agree with TRBD1. The CDR3 spans 13 residues. The ends lost 5 bases at V and 6 bases at J; junction bases unmatched: 4. In germline, CDR1 is GTSNPN, CDR2 SVGIG (reference sequence). In nucleotides, the CDR3 is TGTGCCTGGGGGGACAGGGAGGCCGGGGAGCTGTTTTTT. Its protein product is CAWGDREAGELFF.

The CDR3 region has the DNA TGTGCCAGCAGTGAGGACAGGGACGGCTACACCTTC. Translating gives CASSEDRDGYTF. The rearrangement links TRBV2 to TRBJ1-2; 8 nucleotides match TRBD1. With V trimmed by 3 bases and J by 8 bases, 2 bases remained unmatched. The CDR3 runs to 12 residues. The germline V gene encodes CDR1 SNHLY and CDR2 FYNNEI.

The chain recombines TRBV7-9 with TRBJ1-2; a possible D gene is TRBD1 (5 bases). Trimming cost V 6 bases and J 3 bases, with 11 bases left between them. Germline V gene lookup returns CDR1 SEHNR and CDR2 FQNEAQ (reference sequence). The CDR3 is made up of 13 amino acids. The CDR3, as DNA: TGTGCCAGCAGATCAGACAGAGACTATGGCTACACCTTC. Translating gives CASRSDRDYGYTF. The complete variable domain, with remaining parts taken from reference TRBV7-9 and TRBJ1-2, reads DTGVSQNPRHKITKRGQNVTFRCDPISEHNRLYWYRQTLGQGPEFLTYFQNEAQLEKSRLLSDRFSAERPKGSFSTLEIQRTEQGDSAMYLCASRSDRDYGYTFGSGTRLTVV.

The chain employs TRBV12-5 and TRBJ1-6; no reliable D call. V gave up 5 bases and J gave up 9 bases, with 20 bases separating them. Germline CDR1 LGHNT, CDR2 FRNRAP. This CDR3 is built from 16 residues. CDR3 protein: CASGIGPRELVSPLHF. The CDR3 bases are TGTGCTAGTGGTATCGGGCCAAGAGAGCTGGTTTCACCCCTCCACTTT. The variable domain in full, completed from reference TRBV12-5 and TRBJ1-6, reads DARVTQTPRHKVTEMGQEVTMRCQPILGHNTVFWYRQTMMQGLELLAYFRNRAPLDDSGMPKDRFSAEMPDATLATLKIQPSEPRDSAVYFCASGIGPRELVSPLHFGNGTRLTVT.

V gene TRBV13 combines with J gene TRBJ2-1; D may be TRBD1 or TRBD2 (5 bases each). Trimming removed 5 bases from V and 4 bases from J, with 9 bases in between. The germline V gene has CDR1 PRHDT and CDR2 FYEKMQ (reference sequence). This CDR3 comprises 13 residues. This chain's CDR3 is CASSERGYNEQFF. DNA of the CDR3: TGTGCCAGCAGCGAGAGGGGTTACAATGAGCAGTTCTTC. Full variable domain (rest looked up from reference TRBV13 and TRBJ2-1): AAGVIQSPRHLIKEKRETATLKCYPIPRHDTVYWYQQGPGQDPQFLISFYEKMQSDKGSIPDRFSAQQFSDYHSELNMSSLELGDSALYFCASSERGYNEQFFGPGTRLTVL.

V is TRBV25-1 and J is TRBJ1-2, with D unresolved. This CDR3 is built from 11 residues. Germline values: CDR1 MGHDK, CDR2 SYGVNS. V was trimmed by 4 bases and J by 4 bases, leaving 4 bases between them. This CDR3 is CASSGIYGYTF. Written as DNA, the CDR3 is TGTGCCAGCAGTGGGATCTATGGCTACACCTTC.

The V gene is TRBV4-2, the J gene TRBJ2-3; possible D gene TRBD2, 5 bases. This CDR3 has 13 residues. The germline CDR1 and CDR2 sequences are LGHNA and YNFKEQ. The V and J ends lost 5 bases and 2 bases respectively, with 8 bases between them. CDR3 nucleotides: TGTGCCAGCAGCGGGGAGCACACAGATACGCAGTATTTT. Its translation: CASSGEHTDTQYF.

The chain has TRBV9 and TRBJ2-5; 9 positions agree with TRBD1. This CDR3 has 14 amino acids. The germline V gene encodes CDR1 SGDLS and CDR2 YYNGEE. V dropped 3 bases and J dropped 7; count of bases not matched to a gene: 7. This CDR3 reads CASSAPSTGGTQYF. In DNA, the CDR3 is TGTGCCAGCAGCGCCCCGTCGACAGGGGGGACCCAGTACTTC.

V usage is TRBV6-1 and J usage is TRBJ2-7; TRBD1 matches 8 bases. Germline V gene lookup returns CDR1 MNHNS and CDR2 SASEGT. Losses at the gene ends were 7 bases for V and 4 bases for J; bases not matched to a gene: 9. The CDR3 runs 14 residues. CDR3 in amino acids: CASNSGGEPYEQYF. The CDR3 nucleotides are TGTGCCAGCAACTCAGGGGGCGAGCCTTACGAGCAGTACTTC.

The chain combines TRBV29-1 with TRBJ1-1; D not resolved. V lost 4 bases and J lost 1, with 4 bases in between. The CDR3 runs 11 residues. Germline values: CDR1 SQVTM, CDR2 ANQGSEA. The CDR3 sequence: CSVVGNTEAFF. CDR3 DNA sequence: TGCAGCGTTGTAGGGAACACTGAAGCTTTCTTT.

This chain uses TRBV27 with TRBJ2-7; 9 bases are a match to TRBD2. CDR3 length: 14 residues. With 5 bases clipped from V and 4 bases from J, the junction kept 6 bases outside the gene matches. The germline gives CDR1 MNHEY, CDR2 SMNVEV (reference sequence). The CDR3 DNA reads as TGTGCCAGCAGTGGCCTAGCGGGATCATACGAGCAGTACTTC. Amino acid sequence: CASSGLAGSYEQYF.

For this clone: The junction differs from germline at one of its ends, possibly a read error. The chain is built from TRBV7-7 and TRBJ2-5; D may be TRBD2 (6 bases). The germline V gene has CDR1 SSHAT and CDR2 FNYEAQ (reference sequence). The CDR3 loop spans 15 amino acids. CDR3 in DNA: TGTGCTAGCAGCGTAGCGGACTGGGGCTGGGAGACCCAGTACTTC. It translates to CASSVADWGWETQYF.